This is a list of T cell receptor beta chains from one sample in a study of T cell changes during pregnancy in multiple sclerosis. The repertoire was sequenced with immunoSEQ multiplex PCR; TCRdb's copy has only in-frame clones and lacks some. Of 20,000 to 30,000 clones in the sample, roughly nine tenths are singletons; the top ten hold around 9.2%. The sequencing here drew on CD8+ T cells from peripheral blood mononuclear cells, taken in the third trimester of pregnancy. The receptors stem from a female donor in good health, enrolled as a control in a pregnancy study. Each CDR3 is given with its conserved first and last residue. Each record gives: CDR3 protein, V gene.

CDR3: CASSIDSGSGQPQHF
V: TRBV19

CDR3: CASSPYIPSYEQYF
V: TRBV5-4

CDR3: CASIAGRYEQYF
V: TRBV2

CDR3: CASSPRSRKVNTEAFF
V: TRBV7-9

CDR3: CASSLKQGREQYF
V: TRBV7-2

CDR3: CAIAREGGTEAFF
V: TRBV10-3

CDR3: CASSHKQGSEEQFF
V: TRBV14

CDR3: CASSPEAGVEQYF
V: TRBV4-1

CDR3: CASSLGTGGLLDTQYF
V: TRBV28

CDR3: CAWSTHNSYEQYF
V: TRBV30

CDR3: CASSVTGGDLQSEQFF
V: TRBV6-4

CDR3: CASSAETGYGETQYF
V: TRBV10-1

CDR3: CASSTGGLNEQFF
V: TRBV25-1

CDR3: CASSEDRAYPYNEQFF
V: TRBV9

CDR3: CASSSRQGVDYEQYF
V: TRBV27

CDR3: CASSLGTTYEQYF
V: TRBV7-8

CDR3: CASSIPGLLEQFF
V: TRBV7-6

CDR3: CASTPFGRSSYNEQFF
V: TRBV28

CDR3: CASGLFGGIGEAFF
V: TRBV12-5

CDR3: CASSPSYEGASKNIQYF
V: TRBV5-1

CDR3: CACRGEINYEQYF
V: TRBV2

CDR3: CASSATGIEAFF
V: TRBV9